This is a list of T cell receptor beta chains from one sample in a study of T cells in Graves' hyperthyroidism and ophthalmopathy. TCRdb ran MiXCR on the multiplex PCR reads and lists one entry per CDR3 protein. This table holds about 340,000 distinct CDR3 sequences, around a fifth found once. The specimen was blood. The receptors originated from a woman in her fifties or sixties with Graves' hyperthyroidism. CDR3s include the opening cysteine and the closing phenylalanine or tryptophan. A D gene is named only where the DNA matches it firmly. Part of the rows lack a size; the others show once, few, many or a class for expanded clones.

j_call | clone_size | cdr3_length | v_call | d_call | cdr3_nt | cdr3_aa
TRBJ1-4 | NA | 15 | TRBV15 | TRBD1 | TGTGCCACCAGCAGCGCCGGGACAGCAAATGAAAAACTGTTTTTT | CATSSAGTANEKLFF
TRBJ1-2 | few | 10 | TRBV20-1 | NA | TGCAGTGCTAATATTAATGGCTACACCTTC | CSANINGYTF
TRBJ2-5 | many | 13 | TRBV12-3/TRBV12-4 | NA | TGTGCCAGCAGTTTCATAGGGAAAGAGACCCAGTACTTC | CASSFIGKETQYF
TRBJ1-3 | NA | 13 | TRBV28 | NA | TGTGCCAGCAGTATTGGAGGTGGAAACACCATATATTTT | CASSIGGGNTIYF
TRBJ1-1 | many | 14 | TRBV19 | NA | TGTGCCAGTAGTATTGCGGGGGCAGGCACTGAAGCTTTCTTT | CASSIAGAGTEAFF
TRBJ1-2 | many | 15 | TRBV9 | TRBD1 | TGTGCCAGCAGCGAGATACAGGGGGCGGACTATGGCTACACCTTC | CASSEIQGADYGYTF
TRBJ1-2 | few | 14 | TRBV10-3 | NA | TGTGCCATCAGTGAGCCGGACACTTTCTATGGCTACACCTTC | CAISEPDTFYGYTF
TRBJ1-1 | many | 12 | TRBV6-1 | NA | TGTGCCAGCAGACAGGTGGACACTGAAGCTTTCTTT | CASRQVDTEAFF
TRBJ1-2 | NA | 13 | TRBV6-9 | NA | TGTGCCAGCAGTTACGCCAGGGTTTACGGCTACACCTTC | CASSYARVYGYTF
TRBJ2-1 | NA | 15 | TRBV7-9 | TRBD1 | TGTGCCAGCAGCCCGCCGGGACAGAGCAAAAATGAGCAGTTCTTC | CASSPPGQSKNEQFF
TRBJ1-5 | few | 12 | TRBV6-1 | NA | TGTGCCAGCGGTAGTAGCAATCAGCCCCAGCATTTT | CASGSSNQPQHF
TRBJ1-2 | many | 13 | TRBV20-1 | TRBD1 | TGCAGTGCCCAGGGACAGGGAGGCTATGGCTACACCTTC | CSAQGQGGYGYTF
TRBJ1-1 | few | 13 | TRBV30 | NA | TGTGCCTGGAATTGGGAAGAGAGGGCTGAAGCTTTCTTT | CAWNWEERAEAFF
TRBJ2-1 | many | 16 | TRBV20-1 | NA | TGCAGTGCTCCCTCCGGGCGGGGATCCTCCTACAATGAGCAGTTCTTC | CSAPSGRGSSYNEQFF
TRBJ1-6 | many | 15 | TRBV20-1 | NA | TGCAGTGCTAGCACGTCGGGACGGGAATATTCACCCCTCCACTTT | CSASTSGREYSPLHF
TRBJ2-4 | few | 16 | TRBV28 | NA | TGTGCCAGCAGTCCCCATTCGCCTGGTTTACGGGACATTCAGTACTTC | CASSPHSPGLRDIQYF
TRBJ2-7 | NA | 13 | TRBV6-1 | NA | TGTGCCAGCAAAACCCCGTACGGGTACGAGCAGTACTTC | CASKTPYGYEQYF
TRBJ1-3 | many | 15 | TRBV27 | NA | TGTGCCAGCAGTGTGACAGGTTACTCTGGAAACACCATATATTTT | CASSVTGYSGNTIYF
TRBJ2-7 | NA | 15 | TRBV11-2 | TRBD1 | TGTGCCAGCAGCTCCAGTACAGGGGAAAACTACGAGCAGTACTTC | CASSSSTGENYEQYF
TRBJ2-7 | many | 12 | TRBV12-3/TRBV12-4 | NA | TGTGCCAGCAGTTTCGTACTTTACGAGCAGTACTTC | CASSFVLYEQYF
TRBJ1-4 | many | 17 | TRBV11-3 | NA | TGTGCCAGCAGCTTAGAGTTGGGCGGCCGAAGACCTGAAAAACTGTTTTTT | CASSLELGGRRPEKLFF